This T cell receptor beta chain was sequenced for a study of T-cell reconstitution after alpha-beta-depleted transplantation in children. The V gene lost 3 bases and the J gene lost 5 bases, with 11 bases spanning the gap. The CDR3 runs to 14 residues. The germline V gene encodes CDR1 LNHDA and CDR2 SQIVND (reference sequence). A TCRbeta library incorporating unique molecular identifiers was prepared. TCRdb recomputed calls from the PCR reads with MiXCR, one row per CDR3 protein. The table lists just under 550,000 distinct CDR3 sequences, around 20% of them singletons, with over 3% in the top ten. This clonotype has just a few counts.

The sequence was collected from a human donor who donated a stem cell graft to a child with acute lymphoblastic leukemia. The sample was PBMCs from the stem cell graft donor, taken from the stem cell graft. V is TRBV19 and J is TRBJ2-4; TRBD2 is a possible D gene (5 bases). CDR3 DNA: TGTGCCAGTAGTATTCGAGGGTCCCAAAACATTCAGTACTTC. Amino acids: CASSIRGSQNIQYF.